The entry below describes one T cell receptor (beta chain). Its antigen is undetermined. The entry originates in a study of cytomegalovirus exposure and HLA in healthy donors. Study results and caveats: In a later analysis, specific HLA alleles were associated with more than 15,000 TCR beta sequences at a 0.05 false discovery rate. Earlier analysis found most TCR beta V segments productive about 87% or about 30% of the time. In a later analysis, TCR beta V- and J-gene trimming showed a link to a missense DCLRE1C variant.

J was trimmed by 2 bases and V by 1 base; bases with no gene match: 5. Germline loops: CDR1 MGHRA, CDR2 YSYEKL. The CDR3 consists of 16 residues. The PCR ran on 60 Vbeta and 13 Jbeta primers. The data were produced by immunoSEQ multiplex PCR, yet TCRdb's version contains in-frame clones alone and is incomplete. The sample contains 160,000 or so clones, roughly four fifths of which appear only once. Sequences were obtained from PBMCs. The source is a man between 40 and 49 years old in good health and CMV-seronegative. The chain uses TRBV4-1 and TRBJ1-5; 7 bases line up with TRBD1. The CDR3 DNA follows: TGCGCCAGCAGCCAAGCGACAGGGCACGGCAATCAGCCCCAGCATTTT. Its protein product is CASSQATGHGNQPQHF.